This T cell receptor (beta chain) was identified during a study of blood T cell repertoires in COVID-19. The overall study: Samples representing acute and convalescent COVID-19 were sourced from the United States, Italy and Spain. PBMCs, B-cell-depleted T cells, or T cells were the source of the cDNA or gDNA that made up the material.

Trimming cost V 5 bases and J 6 bases; bases outside gene matches: 6. This CDR3 has 15 amino acids. CDR1 is MNHEY, CDR2 SVGEGT, per germline. The participants were between about 18 and 90 years old and came from 24 US areas. Measured with immunoSEQ multiplex PCR; TCRdb has only the in-frame clones, and not every one. The profile covers more than 250,000 clones, with almost 90% appearing a single time and roughly 1.6% taken by the ten largest. The V and J genes are TRBV6-2 or TRBV6-3 and TRBJ2-7; TRBD2 agrees at 14 bases. Material: PBMCs or T cells enriched from blood (not recorded which). The sequence came from a woman aged 18 to 35 with acute COVID-19. In nucleotides, the CDR3 is TGTGCCAGCAGTGGCGGGACTAGCGGGAGCCTCGAGCAGTACTTC. Translation: CASSGGTSGSLEQYF.